In this sample, the clone carrying this T cell receptor (beta chain) turned up many times. Its antigen is unidentified. Each CDR3 protein gets one entry after TCRdb re-called the RT-PCR reads with MiXCR. The table has about 500,000 distinct CDR3 sequences, 15% to 20% seen once. These data come from a study of response to subunit inactivated influenza vaccine. Trimming shortened V by 3 bases and J by 1 base, and 11 bases separated the two germline ends. In germline, CDR1 is DFQATT, CDR2 SNEGSKA (reference sequence). This CDR3 spans 14 amino acids. Study-wide findings and caveats: Each seasonal influenza vaccination, the authors suggested, recruits few new T cells.

The specimen comprised CD4+ T cells sorted from PBMCs, sampled 23 to 25 months after vaccination. The chain employs TRBV20-1 and TRBJ2-3; the D gene is possibly TRBD2 (5 bases). This receptor was identified in a man between 50 and 70 years old who received an inactivated influenza vaccine. The CDR3: CSASSSAGTDTQYF. CDR3 in DNA: TGCAGTGCTAGTAGTAGCGCTGGCACAGATACGCAGTATTTT.